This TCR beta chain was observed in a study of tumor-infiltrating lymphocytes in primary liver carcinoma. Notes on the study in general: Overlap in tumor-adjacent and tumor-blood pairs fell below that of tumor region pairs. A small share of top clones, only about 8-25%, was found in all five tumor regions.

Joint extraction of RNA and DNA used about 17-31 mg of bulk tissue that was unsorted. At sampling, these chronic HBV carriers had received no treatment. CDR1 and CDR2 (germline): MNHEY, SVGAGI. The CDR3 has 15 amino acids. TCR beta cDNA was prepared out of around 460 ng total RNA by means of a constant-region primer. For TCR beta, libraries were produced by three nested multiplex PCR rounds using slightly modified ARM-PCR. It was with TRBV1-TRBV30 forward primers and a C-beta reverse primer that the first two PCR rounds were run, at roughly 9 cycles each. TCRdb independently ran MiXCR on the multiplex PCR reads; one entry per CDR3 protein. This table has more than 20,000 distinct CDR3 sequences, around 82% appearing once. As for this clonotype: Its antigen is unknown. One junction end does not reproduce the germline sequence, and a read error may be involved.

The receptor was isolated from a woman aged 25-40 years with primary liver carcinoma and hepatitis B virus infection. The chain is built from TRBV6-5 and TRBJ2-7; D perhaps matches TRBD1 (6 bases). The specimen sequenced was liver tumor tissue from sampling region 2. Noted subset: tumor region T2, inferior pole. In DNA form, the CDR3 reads TGTGCCAGCAGTTACAAGGACAGCGGCTCCTACGGGCAGCACTTC. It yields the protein CASSYKDSGSYGQHF.